The clone carrying this TCR beta chain was found a few times. Losses at the gene ends were 2 bases for V and 10 bases for J; bases not matched to a gene: 10. The CDR3 runs 16 residues. Germline CDR1 is SGHTA and CDR2 is FQGNSA. The data were obtained in a study of blood T cell repertoires in COVID-19. About the research overall: Material from acute and convalescent COVID-19 was sourced from the United States, Italy and Spain.

Assay: immunoSEQ multiplex PCR; the TCRdb copy retains only in-frame clones and omits some. The sample has roughly 77,000 clones, 79% seen once. The material sequenced was peripheral blood. This TCR came from a man in his sixties with active or convalescent COVID-19. V and J are TRBV7-2 and TRBJ2-1; 11 bases are a match to TRBD2. The CDR3 DNA reads TGTGCCAGCAGCTTACTTAGCGGGGGGGCCAGCGGCGAGCAGTTCTTC. It translates to CASSLLSGGASGEQFF.